This T cell receptor beta chain was observed in a study of Graves' ophthalmopathy and Graves' hyperthyroidism. RNA transcripts provided the template for amplifying TCR beta CDR3 regions. Following a first-round RT-PCR that used HTBI primers, a second-round multiplex PCR was carried out. TCRdb re-called the multiplex PCR reads through MiXCR, storing one row per CDR3 protein. The repertoire holds about 640,000 distinct CDR3 sequences, with 35% to 50% as singletons. Overall study results and limits: Blood contained most expanded thyroid clonotypes exceeding 0.001 frequency. As the model predicted ophthalmopathy progression, it achieved a sensitivity of approximately 65% and a specificity of about 72%.

No donor had other autoimmune disease, uncontrolled infection, pregnancy or lactation. A remark on this clonotype: Its antigen is undetermined.

The V gene's germline CDR1 is MGHDK and CDR2 SYGVNS. The CDR3 totals 13 residues. V lost 5 bases and J lost 7, with 14 bases in between. The genes are TRBV25-1 and TRBJ1-2; D is unclear. The specimen sequenced was peripheral blood. This TCR derives from an adult man with Graves' ophthalmopathy. CDR3 residues: CASSRFLGGGYTF. The CDR3 DNA reads as TGTGCCAGCAGTCGATTTTTGGGCGGTGGCTACACCTTC.